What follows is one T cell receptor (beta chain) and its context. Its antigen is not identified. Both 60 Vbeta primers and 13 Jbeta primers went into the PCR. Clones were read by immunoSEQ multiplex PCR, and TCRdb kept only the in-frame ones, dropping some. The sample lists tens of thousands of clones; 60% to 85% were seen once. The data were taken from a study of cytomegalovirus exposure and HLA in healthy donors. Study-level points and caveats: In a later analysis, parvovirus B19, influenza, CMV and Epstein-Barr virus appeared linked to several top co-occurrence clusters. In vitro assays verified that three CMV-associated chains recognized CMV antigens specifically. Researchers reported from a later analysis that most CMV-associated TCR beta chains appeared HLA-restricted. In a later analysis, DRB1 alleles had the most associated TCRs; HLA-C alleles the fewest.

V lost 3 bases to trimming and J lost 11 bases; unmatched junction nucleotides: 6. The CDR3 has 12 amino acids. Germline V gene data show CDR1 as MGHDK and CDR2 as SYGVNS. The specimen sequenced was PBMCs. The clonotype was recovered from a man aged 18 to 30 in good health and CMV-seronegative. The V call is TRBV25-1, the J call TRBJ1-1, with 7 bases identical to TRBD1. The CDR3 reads CASSDLQGLAFF. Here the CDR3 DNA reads TGTGCCAGCAGTGACTTACAGGGGTTGGCTTTCTTT. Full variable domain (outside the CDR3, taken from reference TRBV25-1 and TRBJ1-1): EADIYQTPRYLVIGTGKKITLECSQTMGHDKMYWYQQDPGMELHLIHYSYGVNSTEKGDLSSESTVSRIRTEHFPLTLESARPSHTSQYLCASSDLQGLAFFGQGTRLTVV.